The 9 T cell receptor beta chains given below trace back to one sample, sequenced in a study of spatial heterogeneity in lung cancer. Time point indicated: blood at routine non-recurrence follow-up after resection. TCRdb re-analysed the 5' RACE reads in MiXCR, keeping a single row per CDR3 protein. In the table there are 9,000 to 13,000 distinct CDR3 sequences, about 9.5% of which are singletons. The sample consisted of PBMCs, taken at follow-up. These receptors were collected from a female donor with early-stage non-small cell lung cancer.

This clonotype was seen repeatedly, ten times or more. This sequence joins TRBV20-1 and TRBJ2-7; 8 bases align to TRBD1. CDR3 length: 15 amino acids. Germline CDR1 DFQATT, CDR2 SNEGSKA (reference sequence). Trimming at V came to 0 bases and at J to 7 bases, leaving 11 bases not matched to a gene. The CDR3, as DNA: TGCAGTGCTAGAGAAGGGTCAGGGGGCGTGGGGGAGCAGTACTTC. Amino acids: CSAREGSGGVGEQYF.

The chain links TRBV7-9 to TRBJ1-2; weak D call: TRBD1 (5 bases). Trimming pared 5 bases from V and 6 bases from J, leaving 16 bases between. This CDR3 has 14 amino acids. From germline, CDR1 is SEHNR and CDR2 FQNEAQ (reference sequence). The CDR3, as DNA: TGTGCCAGCAGCCTTTCCGACTTGGGGGATGGCTACACCTTC. Translation gives CASSLSDLGDGYTF.

This clonotype was counted between two and nine times. The V and J genes are TRBV5-5 and TRBJ1-1, with D unclear. Trimming removed 2 bases from V and 0 bases from J, with 8 bases in between. CDR3 length: 14 amino acids. Germline values: CDR1 SGHKS, CDR2 YYEKEE (reference sequence). The DNA for the CDR3 is TGTGCCAGCAGCTTTTCGGGTATGAACACTGAAGCTTTCTTT. This translates into CASSFSGMNTEAFF. The variable domain in full, with the rest retrieved from reference TRBV5-5 and TRBJ1-1, is DAGVTQSPTHLIKTRGQQVTLRCSPISGHKSVSWYQQVLGQGPQFIFQYYEKEERGRGNFPDRFSARQFPNYSSELNVNALLLGDSALYLCASSFSGMNTEAFFGQGTRLTVV.

This clonotype was picked up many times. The chain links TRBV5-1 to TRBJ2-1; the match to TRBD1 covers 10 bases. V was pared by 1 base and J by 6 bases, with 1 base of the junction left unmatched. The germline CDR1 and CDR2 sequences are SGHRS and YFSETQ. This CDR3 is 14 amino acids long. CDR3 DNA sequence: TGCGCCAGCAGCTTGCGGACAGGGGGCAATGAGCAGTTCTTC. Its translation: CASSLRTGGNEQFF.

V and J are TRBV4-2 and TRBJ2-1; 15 nucleotides agree with TRBD2. The CDR3 length is 16 residues. Trimming cost V 4 bases and J 7 bases; bases outside gene matches: 5. CDR1 LGHNA and CDR2 YNFKEQ come from the germline V gene. Here the CDR3 reads CASSRGLAGGENEQFF. CDR3 nucleotide sequence: TGTGCCAGCAGCCGTGGACTAGCGGGAGGGGAGAATGAGCAGTTCTTC.

This clonotype was recorded at least ten times. The chain carries TRBV4-3 and TRBJ2-2; D unresolved. Germline V gene data show CDR1 as LGHNA and CDR2 as YSLEER. Deletions cut 4 bases from V and 6 bases from J, with 15 bases between. There are 15 residues in the CDR3. DNA of the CDR3: TGCGCCAGCAGCCCCGTTATGGGCCCCGCCGGGGAGCTGTTTTTT. This encodes CASSPVMGPAGELFF.

This clonotype was observed at least ten times. The DNA for the CDR3 is TGCGCCAGCAGCCAAGGAGCGGACAGAATTACCTACGAGCAGTACTTC. Translation gives CASSQGADRITYEQYF. The chain is built from TRBV4-1 and TRBJ2-7; D is perhaps TRBD1 (6 bases). Trimming left V 1 base short and J 2 bases short, with 15 bases between. Per germline, CDR1 MGHRA and CDR2 YSYEKL. CDR3 size: 16 residues.

In this sample, this clonotype turned up many times. The CDR3 nucleotides read TGTGCCAGCGAACCACCGGGACTAGCGGGACTGGAGACCCAGTACTTC. Translating gives CASEPPGLAGLETQYF. The chain joins TRBV2 to TRBJ2-5; 13 bases match TRBD2. Trimming took 8 bases from V and 5 from J; bases not matched to a gene: 11. The CDR3 runs to 16 residues. The germline V gene has CDR1 SNHLY and CDR2 FYNNEI.

This clonotype has ten or more counts. The chain has TRBV30 and TRBJ2-1; D remains unclear. Per the germline V gene, CDR1 is GTSNPN and CDR2 is SVGIG (reference sequence). This CDR3 is 13 amino acids long. Trimming stripped 0 bases from V and 9 bases from J, with 12 bases between. CDR3 loop: CAWSVLDLSEQFF. CDR3 DNA: TGTGCCTGGAGTGTACTCGATTTGAGTGAGCAGTTCTTC. Filled out from reference TRBV30 and TRBJ2-1, the complete variable domain reads SQTIHQWPATLVQPVGSPLSLECTVEGTSNPNLYWYRQAAGRGLQLLFYSVGIGQISSEVPQNLSASRPQDRQFILSSKKLLLSDSGFYLCAWSVLDLSEQFFGPGTRLTVL.